This T cell receptor (beta chain) was recorded in a study of T-cell reconstitution after alpha-beta-depleted transplantation in children. Germline-derived CDR1 and CDR2 are MNHEY and SMNVEV (reference sequence). V was pared by 3 bases and J by 4 bases, with 9 bases between. This CDR3 comprises 13 residues. This clonotype was seen many times. Molecular barcoding with unique molecular identifiers was used for the TCRbeta library. TCRdb reprocessed the PCR reads with MiXCR, giving one entry per CDR3 protein. The sample records 150,000 to 200,000 distinct CDR3 sequences, approximately 7% being singletons.

The input for sequencing was PBMCs from the stem cell graft donor, taken from the stem cell graft. V and J are TRBV27 and TRBJ1-1; TRBD1 might be the D (6 bases). This TCR derives from a human donor who donated a stem cell graft to a child with Wiskott-Aldrich syndrome. The CDR3, as DNA: TGTGCCAGCAGTTTGGGGGCGGGCACTGAAGCTTTCTTT. Amino acids: CASSLGAGTEAFF.